This entry describes one T cell receptor beta chain. What it binds is not known. This specimen belongs to a study of prognosis after radiotherapy for stage I lung cancer. Study-wide context: Considered medically inoperable were all of the patients with non-small cell lung cancer. The study's findings and limits: Unique TCR clone counts went down once patients had stereotactic body radiation therapy, median roughly 9,300 versus 7,200. Between patients with and without metastases, TRBV and TRBJ gene usage reportedly differed.

The V and J ends lost 7 bases and 0 bases respectively, with 15 bases between them. CDR3 length: 16 amino acids. Starting from genomic DNA, TCR beta CDR3 was amplified through two-round multiplex PCR. First-round PCR employed TRBV- and TRBJ-specific primers for each gene. TCRdb itself ran the multiplex PCR reads through MiXCR, one entry per CDR3 protein. This sample has 25,000 to 30,000 distinct CDR3 sequences, with roughly 41% found just once. All patients showed node-negative disease on CT and PET/CT and lacked prior chemotherapy, radiotherapy or other malignancies. The genes are TRBV12-3 or TRBV12-4 and TRBJ2-2; D possibly corresponds to TRBD1 (5 bases). The source of this sequence is a donor of 50 years or more with non-small cell lung cancer. The sample in question was PBMCs, obtained before or after stereotactic body radiation therapy (not recorded which). DNA for the CDR3: TGTGCCAGCATCCCGCGACAGTCTGCGAACACCGGGGAGCTGTTTTTT. Residues: CASIPRQSANTGELFF.